The rows below give T cell receptor beta chains drawn from one sample of a study of breast tumors, draining lymph nodes, adjacent tissues. A single record per CDR3 protein comes from TCRdb applying MiXCR to the multiplex PCR reads. Among approximately 89,000 distinct CDR3 sequences, approximately 31% were seen once, and the ten largest hold over 7.5%. Sequencing was performed on axillary lymph node tissue. Receptors originate from a female donor with breast cancer. Some clones in this sample may be carry-over from other donors' samples. Both conserved end residues are trimmed from each CDR3.

>TRBV19|12
ASSLGQGKNEQY
>TRBV13|10
ASSLHSDEQY
>TRBV12-3/TRBV12-4|15
ASSLGGWTSGQETQY
>TRBV6-6|12
ASRGVGEGNTIY
>TRBV7-2|13
ASSLEGTVSYEQY
>TRBV11-3|11
ASSLSPLETQY
>TRBV5-6|15
ASSLTADRRRSYEQY
>TRBV12-3/TRBV12-4|14
ASSLQTGVGGETQY
>TRBV29-1|12
SVEDVGGFRGYT
>TRBV10-3|11
ATWDREMSEAF
>TRBV7-3|13
ASSSLAGGYNEQL
>TRBV19|10
ASSSTGYEQY
>TRBV30|12
AWSRDRGIRPLH
>TRBV24-1|15
ATSDPGLAGAHDEQS
>TRBV7-3|13
ASSPDSGRGYEQY
>TRBV10-3|12
ATEGEGWDYGYT
>TRBV11-2|13
ASSLVAGSTDTQY
>TRBV19|11
ASSPFGGNKRY
>TRBV20-1|14
SEARGGRGSSQPQH
>TRBV7-9|15
ASSLGRRTLYQETQY
>TRBV4-1|13
ASSQGWGIGYEQY
>TRBV7-9|12
ASSPSGQNYGYT
>TRBV7-9|10
ASSLTAYEQY
>TRBV19|13
ASSIQEKPNYGYT
>TRBV9|14
ASSRRSGQARGTQY
>TRBV29-1|11
SVASGRSQTQY
>TRBV10-1|11
ASSDGVATEAF
>TRBV11-2|12
ASSLAGQFYEQY
>TRBV5-1|10
ASFGGGTEQY
>TRBV9|12
ALPAGSSYNEQF
>TRBV6-6|15
ASSYSMRRPTNYGYT
>TRBV20-1|8
SAESYEQY
>TRBV9|11
ASSDRVSGTQY
>TRBV18|11
ASSPRAEYGYT
>TRBV30|13
AWSVTGTAVEGYT
>TRBV20-1|14
SATPGTGNSRYEQY
>TRBV12-3/TRBV12-4|11
ASKLLRGYEQF
>TRBV12-5|14
ASGFGGRLPSYGYT
>TRBV11-2|9
ASTQLDTQY
>TRBV5-4|15
ASSPLAGGKATGELF
>TRBV6-4|14
AGSHSSSGRYNEQF
>TRBV14|11
ASGYSGANVLT
>TRBV20-1|13
SALNSGRALETQY